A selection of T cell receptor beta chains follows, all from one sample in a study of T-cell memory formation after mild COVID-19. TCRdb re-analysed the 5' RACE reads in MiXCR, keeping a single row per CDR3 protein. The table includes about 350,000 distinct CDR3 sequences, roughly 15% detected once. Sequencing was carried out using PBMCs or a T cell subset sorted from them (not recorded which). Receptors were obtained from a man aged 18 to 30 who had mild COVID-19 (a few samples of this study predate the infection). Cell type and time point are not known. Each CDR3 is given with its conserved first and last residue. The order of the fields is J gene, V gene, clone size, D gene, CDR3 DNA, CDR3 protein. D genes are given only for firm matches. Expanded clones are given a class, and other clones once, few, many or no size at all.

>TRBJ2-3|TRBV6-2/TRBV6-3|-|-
TGTGCCAGCAGTTCAGGACCACTAGATACGCAGTATTTT
CASSSGPLDTQYF
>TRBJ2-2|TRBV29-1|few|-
TGCAGCGCTCGCCATATTAACGGGAGGGAGCTGTTTTTT
CSARHINGRELFF
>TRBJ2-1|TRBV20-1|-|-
TGCAGTGCTAGAGATCCGGGCGGTAGCTCCTACAATGAGCAGTTCTTC
CSARDPGGSSYNEQFF
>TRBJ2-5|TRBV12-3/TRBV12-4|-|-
TGTGCCAGCAGTTTGAGACTCCCCGTTGAACGAACCCAGTACTTC
CASSLRLPVERTQYF
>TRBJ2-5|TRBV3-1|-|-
TGTGCCAGCAGCCAAGGGCGGAAAAGGGAGTACTTC
CASSQGRKREYF
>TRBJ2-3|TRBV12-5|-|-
TGTGCTAGTGGGGGACAAAACACAGATACGCAGTATTTT
CASGGQNTDTQYF
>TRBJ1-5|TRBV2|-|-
TGTGCCAGCAGTGAATGGGGGGCGGGCAATCAGCCCCAGCATTTT
CASSEWGAGNQPQHF
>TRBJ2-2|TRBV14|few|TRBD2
TGTGCCAGCAGGCCCGCGGGGGGCCACGGGGAGCTGTTTTTT
CASRPAGGHGELFF
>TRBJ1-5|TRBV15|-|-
TGTGCCACCAGCAGAGATTCGGTGAATCAGCCCCAGCATTTT
CATSRDSVNQPQHF
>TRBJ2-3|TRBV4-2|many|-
TGTGCCAGCAGCCAAGACTTCACAGATACGCAGTATTTT
CASSQDFTDTQYF
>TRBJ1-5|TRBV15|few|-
TGTGCCACCAGCAGAGATGGCAGGGGTGAGCCCCAGCATTTT
CATSRDGRGEPQHF
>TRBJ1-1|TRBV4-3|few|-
TGCGCCAGCAGCCCCGGGGACTCAAGCTCTGAAGCTTTCTTT
CASSPGDSSSEAFF
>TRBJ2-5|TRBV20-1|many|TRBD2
TGCAGTGCTAGTAAGGGCGGGAGCTCTCAAGAGACCCAGTACTTC
CSASKGGSSQETQYF
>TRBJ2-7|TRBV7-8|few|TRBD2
TGTGCCAGCAGCTTAGGGACTAGCGGGCTGTCCGGGGAGCAGTACTTC
CASSLGTSGLSGEQYF
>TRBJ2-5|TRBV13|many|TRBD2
TGTGCCAGCAGGACTAGCGGGGGGCTCGAGACCCAGTACTTC
CASRTSGGLETQYF
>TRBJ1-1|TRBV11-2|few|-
TGTGCCAGCAGCTACAGCCGCACGGCCACTGAAGCTTTCTTT
CASSYSRTATEAFF
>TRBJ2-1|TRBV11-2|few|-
TGTGCCAGCAGCCTCCTCCCGCCTTTTCTAACCAGGGATAATGAGCAGTTCTTC
CASSLLPPFLTRDNEQFF